This TCR beta chain is drawn from a study of Ad26.COV2.S vaccination and SARS-CoV-2 variants. Regarding the study as a whole: Possible underestimation of total T cell responses by the TCR breadth and depth analyses was noted. Substantial post-vaccination breadth of spike-specific CD8+ and CD4+ T cell responses was reported.

The V end lost 4 bases, the J end lost 0 bases, and 9 bases lay between the germline ends. CDR1 is SEHNR and CDR2 is FQNEAQ in the germline V gene (reference sequence). CDR3 length equals 15 residues. Measured with immunoSEQ multiplex PCR; TCRdb has only the in-frame clones, and not every one. The data hold around 350,000 clones, with approximately 90% observed a single time. Of note for this clone: Its cognate antigen is unknown.

The specimen comprised peripheral blood, sampled after recovery from COVID-19. The sequence was obtained from a human donor who had recovered from COVID-19. The rearrangement uses TRBV7-9 and TRBJ1-4; D gene uncertain. CDR3: CASSSGVTTNEKLFF. CDR3 DNA: TGTGCCAGCAGCTCCGGAGTTACAACTAATGAAAAACTGTTTTTT.